The subject of this entry is one T cell receptor beta chain. Germline V gene data show CDR1 as MGHRA and CDR2 as YSYEKL. The CDR3 contains 15 residues. The V and J ends lost 0 bases and 3 bases respectively, with 9 bases between them. This sample stems from a study of technical replicates of blood from a few donors. Only in-frame clones appear in the TCRdb table, and some are missing; sequencing was by immunoSEQ multiplex PCR. The sample yields some 74,000 clones, roughly 90% seen once. The rearrangement links TRBV4-1 to TRBJ2-1; D not certain. The sequencing input was T cells isolated from PBMCs. The sequence derives from a human donor in good health. This chain's CDR3 is CASSQELVFYNEQFF. The CDR3 DNA follows: TGCGCCAGCAGCCAAGAGTTAGTATTCTACAATGAGCAGTTCTTC.